The next 23 T cell receptor beta chains were all read from a single sample in a study of radiotherapy plus CTLA-4 blockade in lung cancer. The data were produced by immunoSEQ multiplex PCR, yet TCRdb's version contains in-frame clones alone and is incomplete. The sample carries tens of thousands of clones, around 84% recorded once. Material: peripheral blood, obtained from a patient treated with radiotherapy plus ipilimumab. Receptor source: a human donor with non-small cell lung cancer who had stable disease on radiotherapy plus ipilimumab.

This sequence joins TRBV30 and TRBJ1-3; D gene unclear. The germline V gene has CDR1 GTSNPN and CDR2 SVGIG (reference sequence). Deletions cut 5 bases from V and 0 bases from J, with 11 bases between. This CDR3 spans 14 amino acids. CDR3 sequence: CAWAGRLSGNTIYF. For the CDR3, the DNA is TGTGCCTGGGCGGGGAGGCTCTCTGGAAACACCATATATTTT. Combining the CDR3 with reference TRBV30 and TRBJ1-3 gives the whole variable domain SQTIHQWPATLVQPVGSPLSLECTVEGTSNPNLYWYRQAAGRGLQLLFYSVGIGQISSEVPQNLSASRPQDRQFILSSKKLLLSDSGFYLCAWAGRLSGNTIYFGEGSWLTVV.

The chain links TRBV9 to TRBJ1-2; a weak D match, TRBD1 (5 bases). V dropped 3 bases and J dropped 2 bases, with 23 bases sitting between them. Looked up from germline, CDR1 is SGDLS and CDR2 is YYNGEE. The CDR3 runs to 18 residues. In DNA, the CDR3 is TGTGCCAGCAGCGCCGAACGGGCGACAGCTAGTGACAACTATGGCTACACCTTC. Translated, it gives CASSAERATASDNYGYTF.

The chain couples TRBV4-2 to TRBJ2-3; D may match TRBD1 or TRBD2 (5 bases each). From germline, CDR1 is LGHNA and CDR2 YNFKEQ. This CDR3 has 19 residues. The germline V and J ends were trimmed by 4 bases and 4 bases, with 27 bases remaining between them. CDR3 DNA: TGTGCCAGCAGCCCCGATTGGATTGGGGGACCCCTAGTATCAGATACGCAGTATTTT. Residues: CASSPDWIGGPLVSDTQYF.

The gene calls are TRBV28 and TRBJ2-6, with D unclear. The CDR3 runs to 16 residues. V dropped 2 bases and J dropped 4 bases, with 12 bases sitting between them. Germline CDR1 and CDR2: MDHEN and SYDVKM. The CDR3 reads CASSLRRVAGANVLTF. The CDR3 nucleotides read TGTGCCAGCAGTTTAAGAAGGGTGGCCGGGGCCAACGTCCTGACTTTC.

The chain uses TRBV2 and TRBJ2-1; 8 positions match TRBD1. The CDR3 covers 13 residues. Germline V gene data show CDR1 as SNHLY and CDR2 as FYNNEI. Here the CDR3 DNA reads TGTGCTACAGTGGGGGGACAGGACAATGAGCAGTTCTTC. Its translation: CATVGGQDNEQFF.

This clone turned up a few times. This chain links TRBV5-1 with TRBJ2-7; 7 positions match TRBD1. The CDR3 has 14 residues. From germline, CDR1 is SGHRS and CDR2 YFSETQ. The J segment lost 5 bases and the V segment lost 4 bases, leaving 9 bases of the junction unmatched. The CDR3 reads CASSNTGTENEQYF. In nucleotides, the CDR3 is TGCGCCAGCAGCAACACCGGGACAGAAAACGAGCAGTACTTC.

The chain carries TRBV27 and TRBJ2-5; D perhaps matches TRBD2 (6 bases). The CDR3 loop spans 14 amino acids. CDR1 and CDR2 (germline): MNHEY, SMNVEV (reference sequence). The germline V and J ends were trimmed by 2 bases and 7 bases, with 14 bases remaining between them. In DNA, the CDR3 is TGTGCCAGCAGTTTAGCCCGGGGAGGCGGGACCCAGTACTTC. Its protein is CASSLARGGGTQYF.

V and J are TRBV30 and TRBJ2-7; the D call may be TRBD1 or TRBD2 (5 bases each). V was trimmed by 2 bases and J by 5 bases, leaving 13 bases between them. CDR3 length: 13 residues. CDR1 and CDR2 (germline): GTSNPN, SVGIG (reference sequence). CDR3 in DNA: TGTGCCTGGAGTAGCCAGGGACCGCACGAGCAGTACTTC. The encoded protein is CAWSSQGPHEQYF.

Turning to this clone: Other DNA variants within this sample encode the same CDR3. CDR3 residues: CASRGHTYEQYF. The CDR3 DNA is TGTGCCAGCAGGGGGCATACCTACGAGCAGTACTTC. The J gene is TRBJ2-7, the V gene TRBV27; D may be TRBD1 (5 bases). This CDR3 is 12 amino acids long. From germline, CDR1 is MNHEY and CDR2 SMNVEV (reference sequence). V was pared by 6 bases and J by 2 bases, with 8 bases between.

This sequence joins TRBV23-1 and TRBJ2-3, with D possibly matching TRBD2 (6 bases). TRBV23-1 is an open reading frame, and its role is uncertain. V lost 7 bases and J 5 bases, leaving 10 bases between the germline ends. This CDR3 contains 12 residues. The CDR3 spells CASNKGGDTQYF. The CDR3 DNA follows: TGCGCCAGCAATAAGGGAGGAGATACGCAGTATTTT.

The chain employs TRBV7-2 and TRBJ2-3, with D possibly TRBD2 on 5 matching bases. The length of the CDR3 is 13 residues. V dropped 1 base and J dropped 8 bases, with 10 bases sitting between them. CDR1 and CDR2 from the germline V gene are SGHTA and FQGNSA. Here the CDR3 reads CASSLGETGTQYF. CDR3 nucleotide sequence: TGTGCCAGCAGCTTAGGGGAGACGGGTACGCAGTATTTT.

The J gene is TRBJ2-7, the V gene TRBV11-2; 8 bases line up with TRBD1. Germline lookup yields CDR1 SGHAT and CDR2 FQNNGV. The CDR3 extends over 14 amino acids. Unmatched junction bases numbered 6, after V lost 4 bases and J lost 4 bases. In DNA form, the CDR3 reads TGTGCCAGCAGCTCGATCAGGGGGCGGTACGAGCAGTACTTC. It yields the protein CASSSIRGRYEQYF.

The genes are TRBV7-3 and TRBJ1-2; D gene uncertain. The V gene's germline CDR1 is SGHTA and CDR2 FQGTGA. Trimming cost V 5 bases and J 4 bases, with 11 bases left between them. This CDR3 is built from 13 residues. CDR3 region: CASSPEMGYGYTF. In nucleotides, the CDR3 is TGTGCCAGCAGCCCTGAAATGGGCTATGGCTACACCTTC.

The chain couples TRBV28 to TRBJ2-5; D is undetermined. The CDR3 is made up of 14 amino acids. Germline V lookup: CDR1 MDHEN, CDR2 SYDVKM. V shed 3 bases and J shed 0 bases, with 8 bases lying between them. CDR3 sequence reads: CASSFLGNQETQYF. The CDR3 nucleotides read TGTGCCAGCAGTTTCCTAGGGAACCAAGAGACCCAGTACTTC.

This clone was seen only once. V gene TRBV7-8 combines with J gene TRBJ2-1; TRBD2 matches 8 bases. Germline trimming cut 7 bases from V and 7 bases from J; bases unmatched to any gene: 15. Germline V gene sequence: CDR1 SGHVS, CDR2 FQNEAQ. The CDR3 is 16 residues long. The chain's CDR3 is CASTLFGGEIQNEQFF. The CDR3, as DNA: TGTGCCAGCACCCTTTTCGGGGGGGAAATTCAGAATGAGCAGTTCTTC.

The rearrangement joins TRBV2 to TRBJ2-7, with 8 nucleotides matching TRBD2. V was clipped by 4 bases and J by 0 bases; unmatched bases: 5. This CDR3 spans 15 amino acids. CDR1 SNHLY and CDR2 FYNNEI come from the germline V gene. This chain's CDR3 is CASSANSGVSYEQYF. The CDR3 DNA reads TGTGCCAGCAGTGCGAATAGCGGGGTCTCCTACGAGCAGTACTTC.

The V gene is TRBV30, the J gene TRBJ2-2, with D perhaps matching TRBD1 or TRBD2 (6 bases each). Per the germline V gene, CDR1 is GTSNPN and CDR2 is SVGIG (reference sequence). V was clipped by 1 base and J by 4 bases, with 13 bases between them. The CDR3 consists of 15 residues. CDR3 protein: CAWSEGGSGTGELFF. The DNA of the CDR3 is TGTGCCTGGAGTGAAGGGGGGAGTGGCACCGGGGAGCTGTTTTTT.

The chain's CDR3 is CASSLSVRGIEQYF. In DNA, the CDR3 is TGTGCCAGCAGTTTATCGGTCCGGGGTATCGAGCAGTACTTC. The gene calls are TRBV27 and TRBJ2-7, with D tentatively TRBD2 (5 bases). CDR1 is MNHEY and CDR2 is SMNVEV in the germline V gene (reference sequence). This CDR3 comprises 14 residues. Trimming stripped 0 bases from V and 6 bases from J, with 12 bases between.

The chain's CDR3 is CASRDMDRSNQPQHF. The CDR3 DNA is TGTGCCAGTAGGGATATGGACAGGAGCAATCAGCCCCAGCATTTT. The chain recombines TRBV19 with TRBJ1-5, with TRBD1 identical over 7 bases. The V and J ends lost 6 bases and 1 base, in that order; junction bases with no gene match: 6. The CDR3 totals 15 residues. The germline V gene encodes CDR1 LNHDA and CDR2 SQIVND (reference sequence).

This clone is a singleton in its sample. The chain links TRBV7-9 to TRBJ2-1; D may be TRBD1 or TRBD2 (5 bases each). The germline V gene has CDR1 SEHNR and CDR2 FQNEAQ (reference sequence). The V end lost 4 bases, the J end lost 4 bases, and 14 bases lay between the germline ends. The CDR3 has 15 amino acids. Here the CDR3 DNA reads TGTGCCAGCAGCTCCGGGGACGTCCAGTACAATGAGCAGTTCTTC. Its translation: CASSSGDVQYNEQFF.

This rearrangement joins TRBV7-2 to TRBJ2-1; D remains unclear. Germline V gene sequence: CDR1 SGHTA, CDR2 FQGNSA. CDR3 size: 14 residues. With 1 base removed from V and 4 bases from J, the gap between germline ends came to 8 bases. CDR3 DNA: TGTGCCAGCAGCTTAGTTCGATTGTACAATGAGCAGTTCTTC. Protein sequence: CASSLVRLYNEQFF.

This rearrangement joins TRBV6-5 to TRBJ2-5; TRBD2 matches 8 bases. With 4 bases clipped from V and 3 bases from J, the junction kept 7 bases outside the gene matches. CDR3 size: 15 residues. From germline, CDR1 is MNHEY and CDR2 SVGAGI. This CDR3 reads CASSFLAGGKETQYF. Written as DNA, the CDR3 is TGTGCCAGCAGTTTCCTGGCGGGGGGCAAAGAGACCCAGTACTTC.

The chain is built from TRBV5-1 and TRBJ2-2, with D unresolved. Trimming stripped 0 bases from V and 1 base from J, with 7 bases between. This CDR3 is 15 amino acids long. CDR1 is SGHRS, CDR2 YFSETQ, per germline. This CDR3 reads CASSLVRMNTGELFF. CDR3 in DNA: TGCGCCAGCAGCTTGGTTCGAATGAACACCGGGGAGCTGTTTTTT.